This T cell receptor beta chain was found in a study of Tregs in tolerant kidney transplant recipients. This CDR3 is 13 amino acids long. CDR1 SEHNR and CDR2 FQNEAQ come from the germline V gene (reference sequence). V lost 3 bases and J 5 bases, leaving 10 bases between the germline ends. About this clone: Its antigen is still unknown.

Study-level findings and limits: Biological reproducibility was not directly addressed in this study.

The method was immunoSEQ multiplex PCR; TCRdb's version includes in-frame clones alone and lacks a portion of them. The sample consists of about 56,000 clones, 65% to 85% of them appearing once. Sequencing used CD4+ T cells from blood. This clonotype originated in a human donor in good health. The V and J genes are TRBV7-9 and TRBJ2-5, with D hard to call. This chain's CDR3 is CASSLLGRETQYF. The CDR3 nucleotides read TGTGCCAGCAGCTTGCTTGGGCGGGAGACCCAGTACTTC.